This T cell receptor (beta chain) was found in a study of shared clonotypes between healthy human individuals. Study findings and constraints: Clonotype sharing across a handful of donors was observed for about 5.2% of naive CD4 clonotypes.

The CDR3 consists of 15 residues. Looked up from germline, CDR1 is LNHNV and CDR2 is YYDKDF (reference sequence). Method: immunoSEQ multiplex PCR; TCRdb's copy keeps in-frame clones and lacks some. Of just over 2,000,000 clones in the sample, 95% were seen once. Only Caucasian adults living in Nashville, Tennessee made up the donor group. A split of CD4+ cells into CD45RA+ naive and CD45RA-negative memory subsets was performed. This clone was seen just once. Its antigen is unidentified. Sequence at one end of the junction differs from germline and may be a read error. Sequences were obtained from naive CD4+ T cells sorted from blood. Stated subset: CD45RA+ positively selected. The receptor's source is a man between 18 and 35 years old in good health. The chain recombines TRBV15 with TRBJ1-5; no definite D call. The CDR3 sequence is CATSRVGWTDQAQHF. As DNA, the CDR3 is TGTGCCACCAGCAGAGTAGGGTGGACTGATCAGGCCCAGCATTTT.